This entry lists 6 T cell receptor beta chains sequenced from one sample in a study of blood T cells in healthy people across ages. It was with a sample-barcoded 5' primer and a J-beta primer mix that a second PCR of roughly 7 to 12 cycles was run. TCRdb ran MiXCR on the 5' RACE reads and lists one entry per CDR3 protein. The table shows almost 1 million distinct CDR3 sequences, with 51% occurring only once. Material: blood. The receptors derive from a woman aged 55-75 years in good health.

The chain uses TRBV4-2 and TRBJ1-5; 7 bases map to TRBD1. The CDR3 length is 15 residues. The germline CDR1 and CDR2 sequences are LGHNA and YNFKEQ. V was pared by 5 bases and J by 4 bases, with 8 bases of the junction left unmatched. This CDR3 is CASSRQGGLNQPQHF. CDR3 bases: TGTGCCAGCAGCAGACAGGGCGGTTTGAATCAGCCCCAGCATTTT.

The chain has TRBV27 and TRBJ1-4; perhaps TRBD1 as D (5 bases). Germline lookup yields CDR1 MNHEY and CDR2 SMNVEV (reference sequence). Trimming took 6 bases from V and 7 from J, leaving 12 bases between them. The CDR3 is 13 amino acids. CDR3 nucleotides: TGTGCCAGCAGCCGTCGGGGGTTTGAAAAACTGTTTTTT. Translating gives CASSRRGFEKLFF.

Regarding this clonotype: A read error may account for a junction end that differs from germline. The chain uses TRBV20-1 and TRBJ2-7, with D perhaps TRBD2 (5 bases). From germline, CDR1 is DFQATT and CDR2 SNEGSKA (reference sequence). This CDR3 spans 13 amino acids. The CDR3 loop reads CSARSTNSYGQYF. The CDR3, as DNA: TGCAGTGCTAGGTCGACTAATTCCTACGGGCAGTACTTC.

This sequence joins TRBV4-1 and TRBJ2-5, with 9 nucleotides matching TRBD2. Germline CDR1 is MGHRA and CDR2 is YSYEKL. This CDR3 region has 17 residues. With V trimmed by 0 bases and J by 3 bases, 8 bases remained unmatched. The CDR3 DNA follows: TGCGCCAGCAGCCAAGATTTCGGCGGGAGGGCCAAAGAGACCCAGTACTTC. Translation: CASSQDFGGRAKETQYF.

V usage is TRBV7-9 and J usage is TRBJ1-5; D is uncertain. The length of the CDR3 is 13 residues. Per germline, CDR1 SEHNR and CDR2 FQNEAQ (reference sequence). V was cut by 5 bases and J by 5 bases, with 10 bases left in between. CDR3 DNA: TGTGCCAGCAGCGCGTGGTCGGATCAGCCCCAGCATTTT. This translates into CASSAWSDQPQHF.

This chain uses TRBV11-1 with TRBJ1-5; TRBD1 is a possible D gene (5 bases). CDR1 is SGHAT and CDR2 is FQDESV in the germline V gene (reference sequence). The CDR3 length is 14 residues. The V gene lost 5 bases and the J gene lost 5 bases, with 13 bases spanning the gap. This chain's CDR3 is CASSPDPGHQPQHF. The CDR3 DNA is TGTGCCAGCAGCCCAGACCCGGGGCATCAGCCCCAGCATTTT.